A single sample gave rise to the 20 T cell receptor beta chains below, sequenced in a study of T cells in women clearing cervical HPV infection. Here immunoSEQ multiplex PCR was the method, and the copy in TCRdb shows in-frame clones only, minus some. This sample's table reports approximately 35,000 clones. Sequenced sample: blood buffy coat. The receptor source for this set is a woman aged 18 to 75 with a cervical HPV16 infection that either progressed to CIN3+ or cleared (not recorded which).

The sequenced part of the CDR3 DNA is TGCAGTGCTAGAGATCGGGTCCGGGGTAACACTGAA. It specifies CSARDRVRGNTE. The full CDR3 protein reads CSARDRVRGNTEAFF. This chain uses TRBV20-1 with TRBJ1-1; D call uncertain. The CDR3 goes on 3 residues after the read ends, and that part is filled in from the germline J gene. The CDR3 loop spans 15 amino acids. The germline gives CDR1 DFQATT, CDR2 SNEGSKA (reference sequence). Trimming left V 0 bases short and J 2 bases short, with 13 bases between.

A note on this clone: The missing CDR3 end, 3 residues past where the read stops, is filled in from the germline J gene. The chain has TRBV7-2 and TRBJ2-1, with 7 bases fitting TRBD2. V lost 0 bases, J lost 2 bases, and 1 base stayed unmatched. Germline CDR1 and CDR2: SGHTA and FQGNSA. The CDR3 has 15 residues. CDR3 DNA (partial): TGTGCCAGCAGCTTAGCGGGGGGGACCTACAATGAG. Its protein product is CASSLAGGTYNE. The CDR3, in full, reads CASSLAGGTYNEQFF. Full variable domain (outside the CDR3, taken from reference TRBV7-2 and TRBJ2-1): GAGVSQSPSNKVTEKGKDVELRCDPISGHTALYWYRQSLGQGLEFLIYFQGNSAPDKSGLPSDRFSAERTGGSVSTLTIQRTQQEDSAVYLCASSLAGGTYNEQFFGPGTRLTVL.

Remarks on this clone: The read ends 3 residues before the CDR3 terminus; that terminus is restored from the germline J gene. The chain joins TRBV2 to TRBJ1-6; tentative D call: TRBD1 (6 bases). CDR1 and CDR2 from the germline V gene are SNHLY and FYNNEI. V lost 7 bases, J lost 4 bases, and 11 bases lay in between. The CDR3 extends over 14 amino acids. The sequenced CDR3 bases are TGTGCCAGCAATCCTGGACAGTATAATTCACCC. Translation gives CASNPGQYNSP. The whole CDR3 is CASNPGQYNSPLHF.

To note about this clone: Read coverage stops 3 residues before the CDR3 terminus; the germline J gene supplies the remainder. The rearrangement joins TRBV19 to TRBJ2-2; a weak D match, TRBD2 (7 bases). Trimming pared 4 bases from V and 5 bases from J, leaving 14 bases between. CDR1 and CDR2 from the germline V gene are LNHDA and SQIVND (reference sequence). CDR3 length equals 15 residues. This CDR3 is CASSTWEGETGELFF. Incomplete CDR3 DNA: TGTGCCAGTAGTACTTGGGAGGGGGAAACCGGGGAG.

As to this clone: Mismatch with germline at one junction end may stem from a read error. The CDR3 end is not reached by the read, which stops 3 residues before it; the germline J gene fills it in. This sequence joins TRBV6-2 or TRBV6-3 and TRBJ1-2; 7 bases align to TRBD1. The CDR3 has 16 amino acids. Germline-derived CDR1 and CDR2 are MNHEY and SVGEGT. The CDR3 loop reads CAGSYSRTGQSYVYTF. The sequenced CDR3 bases are TGTGCCGGCAGTTACTCGAGGACAGGACAGTCTTATGTC.

This CDR3 reads CASSTDRKGYGYTF. CDR3 bases read: TGTGCCAGCAGTACCGACAGGAAAGGGTATGGC. The chain is built from TRBV2 and TRBJ1-2; possibly TRBD1 for D (6 bases). The CDR3 end is not reached by the read, which stops 3 residues before it; the germline J gene fills it in. The CDR3 is 14 residues long. With 5 bases removed from V and 5 bases from J, the gap between germline ends came to 15 bases. Germline V gene data show CDR1 as SNHLY and CDR2 as FYNNEI.

Regarding this clone: The read terminates 3 residues before the CDR3 end, so the remaining end is supplied by the germline J gene. The chain is built from TRBV12-5 and TRBJ2-5; D gene unclear. This CDR3 is built from 11 residues. V was trimmed by 4 bases and J by 5 bases, leaving 5 bases between them. Germline values: CDR1 LGHNT, CDR2 FRNRAP. The sequenced CDR3 bases are TGTGCTAGTGGTTCTAGTGAGACC. It translates to CASGSSET. The whole CDR3 protein reads CASGSSETQYF.

Concerning this clone: The CDR3 extends 3 residues past the end of the read, so its final part is completed from the germline J gene. The chain uses TRBV19 and TRBJ2-4, with 9 bases aligning to TRBD1. This CDR3 has 13 residues. Per germline, CDR1 LNHDA and CDR2 SQIVND (reference sequence). The CDR3 reads CASRQGGDYGQYF. The part of the CDR3 DNA that was read is TGTGCCAGCCGACAGGGGGGCGACTATGGT.

Of note for this clone: The sequence runs out 3 residues before the end of the CDR3; the remainder is reconstructed from the germline J gene. This chain connects TRBV7-2 to TRBJ2-3, with D tentatively TRBD2 (5 bases). The CDR3 sequence is 14 residues long. The germline V gene has CDR1 SGHTA and CDR2 FQGNSA. The germline V and J ends were trimmed by 3 bases and 2 bases, with 9 bases remaining between them. The CDR3 spells CASSFLGDTDTQYF. CDR3 bases read: TGTGCCAGCAGCTTCCTCGGGGACACAGATACG.

Worth noting for this clone: With the read ending 3 residues before the CDR3 end, the germline J gene is used to fill in that end. The rearrangement joins TRBV2 to TRBJ1-2; D unresolved. Germline CDR1 SNHLY, CDR2 FYNNEI. CDR3 length equals 13 residues. V lost 2 bases to trimming and J lost 5 bases, with 9 bases between them. CDR3 in amino acids: CASSEHSLYGYTF. CDR3 DNA (partial): TGTGCCAGCAGTGAACACAGCCTTTATGGC.

Note on this clone: The read halts 3 residues ahead of the CDR3 end, with the missing end drawn from the germline J gene. The chain carries TRBV19 and TRBJ1-1; 10 nucleotides align to TRBD1. There are 17 residues in the CDR3. The trim removed 3 bases at V and 5 bases at J, leaving 12 bases unmatched. CDR1 and CDR2 (germline): LNHDA, SQIVND (reference sequence). This chain's CDR3 is CASSIYETGGEGTEAFF. CDR3 bases read: TGTGCCAGTAGTATTTATGAGACAGGGGGCGAGGGTACTGAA.

A note on this clone: The read ends 3 residues before the CDR3 terminus; that terminus is restored from the germline J gene. The chain has TRBV27 and TRBJ2-1, with D hard to call. Germline values: CDR1 MNHEY, CDR2 SMNVEV (reference sequence). This CDR3 has 13 residues. V lost 4 bases and J 1 base, leaving 5 bases between the germline ends. CDR3 DNA, as far as it was read: TGTGCCAGCAGTTCCAGGTCCTACAATGAG. Residues: CASSSRSYNE. In full, the CDR3 reads CASSSRSYNEQFF.

As for this clone: The read terminates 3 residues ahead of where the CDR3 ends, so the germline J gene completes it. This chain joins TRBV19 and TRBJ2-4; tentative D call: TRBD2 (6 bases). Germline CDR1 LNHDA, CDR2 SQIVND (reference sequence). The CDR3 runs 16 residues. The DNA read from the CDR3 is TGTGCCAGTAGTAGGACTGGGGACTCCGCTAACTATGGT. This translates into CASSRTGDSANYG. The CDR3 reads in full as CASSRTGDSANYGQYF.

Concerning this clone: The read ends 3 residues before the CDR3 terminus; that terminus is restored from the germline J gene. The genes are TRBV18 and TRBJ1-2, with a tentative D call TRBD1 (5 bases). CDR1 is KGHSH and CDR2 is LQKENI in the germline V gene. The CDR3 totals 15 residues. CDR3 sequence: CASSPTSGGGDTYTF. CDR3 DNA (partial): TGTGCCAGCTCACCTACTAGCGGGGGAGGAGATACC.

With respect to this clone: The CDR3 extends 3 residues past the end of the read, so its final part is completed from the germline J gene. V gene TRBV19 combines with J gene TRBJ2-7; the D is unclear. The germline V gene has CDR1 LNHDA and CDR2 SQIVND (reference sequence). Trimming cost V 7 bases and J 0 bases, with 7 bases left between them. The CDR3 extends over 12 amino acids. The DNA read from the CDR3 is TGTGCCAGTATGGGCTACTCCTACGAG. Translation gives CASMGYSYE. The complete CDR3 protein is CASMGYSYEQYF.

With regard to this clone: The read is 3 residues too short to cover the CDR3 end, so that end is filled in from the germline J gene. The rearrangement uses TRBV19 and TRBJ1-2; TRBD1 is a possible D gene (5 bases). CDR3 length: 13 residues. CDR1 and CDR2 from the germline V gene are LNHDA and SQIVND (reference sequence). CDR3 amino acids: CASRRGGNYDYTF. The part of the CDR3 DNA that was read is TGTGCCAGTAGGAGGGGAGGGAACTACGAC.

As concerns this clone: The read falls 3 residues short of the CDR3 end, and the missing part is taken from the germline J gene. The chain employs TRBV7-3 and TRBJ2-2; a weak D match, TRBD2 (6 bases). From germline, CDR1 is SGHTA and CDR2 FQGTGA. V shed 4 bases and J shed 1 base, with 7 bases lying between them. This CDR3 region has 14 residues. This chain's CDR3 is CASSSGLNTGELFF. CDR3 bases read: TGTGCCAGCAGCTCGGGACTGAACACCGGGGAG.

Worth noting for this clone: Read data end 3 residues before the CDR3 end; the end is taken from the germline J gene. This chain uses TRBV7-9 with TRBJ2-2; TRBD2 matches at 10 bases. This CDR3 comprises 15 residues. J was trimmed by 7 bases and V by 5 bases; bases with no gene match: 7. Germline CDR1 and CDR2: SEHNR and FQNEAQ (reference sequence). The CDR3 reads CASSPGTSVVGELFF. CDR3 DNA, as far as it was read: TGTGCCAGCAGCCCCGGGACTAGCGTGGTCGGGGAG.

In regard to this clone: The read comes to an end 3 residues before the CDR3 does, leaving the germline J gene to fill in the end. The chain is built from TRBV7-8 and TRBJ1-4; TRBD1 matches 7 bases. Germline V CDR1 and CDR2: SGHVS, FQNEAQ. The J segment lost 0 bases and the V segment lost 4 bases, leaving 5 bases of the junction unmatched. The CDR3 has 16 amino acids. The CDR3 bases that were read are TGTGCCAGCAGCTCAGGGGGAGTTGCAACTAATGAAAAA. Protein sequence: CASSSGGVATNEK. The CDR3 reads in full as CASSSGGVATNEKLFF.

As regards this clone: The read gets to within 3 residues of the CDR3 end, and the germline J gene fills in the rest. The chain links TRBV28 to TRBJ1-6; 9 bases agree with TRBD1. Germline assignment: CDR1 MDHEN and CDR2 SYDVKM. The CDR3 contains 15 residues. V was clipped by 0 bases and J by 10 bases; unmatched bases: 4. The part of the CDR3 DNA that was read is TGTGCCAGCAGTTTATGGGGACAGGGTGTCTCACCC. This translates into CASSLWGQGVSP. The whole CDR3 is CASSLWGQGVSPLHF.